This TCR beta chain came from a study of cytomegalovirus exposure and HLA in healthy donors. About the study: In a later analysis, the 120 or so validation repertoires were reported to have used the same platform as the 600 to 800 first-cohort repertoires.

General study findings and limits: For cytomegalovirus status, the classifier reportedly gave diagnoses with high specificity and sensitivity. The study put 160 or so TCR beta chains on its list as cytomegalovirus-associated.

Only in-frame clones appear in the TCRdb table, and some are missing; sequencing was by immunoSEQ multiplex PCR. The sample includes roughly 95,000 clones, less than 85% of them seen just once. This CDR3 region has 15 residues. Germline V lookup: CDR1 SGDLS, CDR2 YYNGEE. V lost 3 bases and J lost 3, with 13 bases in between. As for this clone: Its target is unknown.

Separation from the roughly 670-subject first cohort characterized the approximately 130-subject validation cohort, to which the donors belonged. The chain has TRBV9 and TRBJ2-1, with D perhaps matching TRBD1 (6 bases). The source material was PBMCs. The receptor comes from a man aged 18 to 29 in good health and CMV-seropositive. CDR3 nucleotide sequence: TGTGCCAGCAGCGGAACAGGGACCGTCTACAATGAGCAGTTCTTC. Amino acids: CASSGTGTVYNEQFF.